Below, 20 T cell receptor beta chains from the same sample are listed, as sequenced in a study of T cells after yellow fever vaccination (dated by TCRdb to about 2019). The method was 5' RACE. Instrument on record: Illumina HiSeq 2500. TCRdb trimmed the raw reads at Q25, called clones with MiXCR and kept productive beta chains. Here each entry gathers all rows of one CDR3 protein and keeps the most common genes and DNA. The sample table records approximately 580,000 distinct CDR3 sequences; about a sixth of these occur just once. The ten largest clones represent roughly 17% of the sample. This specimen's treatment or condition label, per the study, means: live attenuated yellow fever vaccine strain. The sample consisted of PBMCs, taken more than 4 days after the first yellow fever vaccination. Every receptor here comes from a man between 18 and 35 years old who received the YFV17D yellow fever vaccine.

As DNA, the CDR3 is TGTGCCAGCAGTGAATTAAGCGGGGGGGCCTATGAGCAGTTCTTC. It codes for CASSELSGGAYEQFF. The V call is TRBV6-1, the J call TRBJ2-1, with 10 bases fitting TRBD2. Germline loops: CDR1 MNHNS, CDR2 SASEGT. The trim removed 2 bases at V and 8 bases at J, leaving 6 bases unmatched. This CDR3 spans 15 amino acids.

The chain is built from TRBV5-1 and TRBJ2-3; no definite D call. CDR3 length: 13 amino acids. Per germline, CDR1 SGHRS and CDR2 YFSETQ. Trimming took 1 base from V and 2 from J, leaving 5 bases between them. CDR3 nucleotides: TGCGCCAGCAGCTTGCAGGACACAGATACGCAGTATTTT. It codes for CASSLQDTDTQYF.

The sample holds a few counts of this clonotype. The rearrangement uses TRBV6-2 or TRBV6-3 and TRBJ2-1, with no clear D. This CDR3 contains 14 residues. Trimming removed 6 bases from V and 1 base from J, with 10 bases in between. Germline V lookup: CDR1 MNHEY, CDR2 SVGEGT. The CDR3 nucleotides read TGTGCCAGCAGCCAGAACCCTTCCTACAATGAGCAGTTCTTC. Protein: CASSQNPSYNEQFF.

As to this clonotype: This may stem from a read error, because a much larger clone lies one nucleotide away. V and J are TRBV7-2 and TRBJ1-2; no definite D call. The germline CDR1 and CDR2 sequences are SGHTA and FQGNSA. The germline V and J ends were trimmed by 3 bases and 3 bases, with 2 bases remaining between them. The CDR3 sequence is 11 residues long. DNA for the CDR3: TGTGCCAGCAGCTTTCACTATGGCTACACCTTC. Protein product: CASSFHYGYTF. Full variable domain (missing parts from reference TRBV7-2 and TRBJ1-2): GAGVSQSPSNKVTEKGKDVELRCDPISGHTALYWYRQSLGQGLEFLIYFQGNSAPDKSGLPSDRFSAERTGGSVSTLTIQRTQQEDSAVYLCASSFHYGYTFGSGTRLTVV.

The genes are TRBV10-3 and TRBJ2-3; D might be TRBD1 (6 bases). CDR1 and CDR2 from the germline V gene are ENHRY and SYGVKD. The CDR3 has 13 amino acids. V was pared by 4 bases and J by 1 base, with 6 bases between. CDR3 protein: CAISGTGTDTQYF. The CDR3 DNA follows: TGTGCCATCAGTGGGACAGGCACAGATACGCAGTATTTT.

This chain links TRBV6-4 with TRBJ2-3; 8 bases map to TRBD2. Germline CDR1 reads MRHNA; CDR2 reads SNTAGT. V lost 6 bases, J lost 5 bases, and 13 bases stayed unmatched. The CDR3 consists of 16 residues. The CDR3 loop reads CASRPIAGQAVDTQYF. The CDR3 DNA reads as TGTGCCAGCAGGCCCATAGCGGGGCAGGCGGTAGATACGCAGTATTTT.

This chain connects TRBV2 to TRBJ1-5; the D gene is possibly TRBD1 (6 bases). V was cut by 10 bases and J by 0 bases, with 16 bases left in between. The CDR3 totals 15 residues. CDR1 and CDR2 from the germline V gene are SNHLY and FYNNEI. The CDR3 loop is CATTRQANSNQPQHF. CDR3 bases: TGTGCCACGACTAGACAGGCTAATAGCAATCAGCCCCAGCATTTT.

The rearrangement uses TRBV29-1 and TRBJ1-1, with D perhaps matching TRBD1 (5 bases). Germline-derived CDR1 and CDR2 are SQVTM and ANQGSEA. V lost 4 bases and J lost 7, with 22 bases in between. The CDR3 runs to 15 residues. Written as DNA, the CDR3 is TGCAGCGTTGCTTATCAGGGAGGGAACCGGGGTGAAGCTTTCTTT. It is translated as CSVAYQGGNRGEAFF.

In its sample, this clonotype was seen many times. V and J are TRBV7-2 and TRBJ2-1; no reliable D call. Germline lookup yields CDR1 SGHTA and CDR2 FQGNSA. This CDR3 spans 12 amino acids. Trimming took off 2 bases at V and 10 bases at J, with 9 bases between the two ends. The CDR3 coding sequence is TGTGCCAGCAGCTTAATAGTCGGGGAGCAGTTCTTC. Amino acid sequence: CASSLIVGEQFF.

The V gene is TRBV3-1, the J gene TRBJ2-7, with D unclear. Trimming shortened V by 3 bases and J by 0 bases, and 15 bases separated the two germline ends. This CDR3 spans 16 amino acids. Germline V lookup: CDR1 LGHDT, CDR2 YNNKEL (reference sequence). The DNA of the CDR3 is TGTGCCAGCAGCCATGTTTCTCGGGTGAACTCCTACGAGCAGTACGTC. Residues: CASSHVSRVNSYEQYV.

This clonotype was recorded at least ten times. This sequence joins TRBV7-2 and TRBJ1-4, with unresolved D. Trimming shortened V by 4 bases and J by 5 bases, and 8 bases separated the two germline ends. CDR1 and CDR2 from the germline V gene are SGHTA and FQGNSA. The CDR3 spans 13 residues. In nucleotides, the CDR3 is TGTGCCAGCAGCTCGATGGGAAATGAAAAACTGTTTTTT. Translating it yields CASSSMGNEKLFF.

The rearrangement joins TRBV11-2 to TRBJ2-5; D possibly corresponds to TRBD1 (6 bases). The CDR3 sequence is 19 residues long. Germline loops: CDR1 SGHAT, CDR2 FQNNGV. Trimming removed 5 bases from V and 1 base from J, with 26 bases in between. The CDR3: CASSTGGRGRPATQETQYF. The CDR3 DNA is TGTGCCAGCAGCACAGGAGGCAGGGGTCGTCCTGCGACCCAAGAGACCCAGTACTTC.

This clonotype has only a few counts. The chain carries TRBV5-1 and TRBJ2-4, with D tentatively TRBD2 (6 bases). Per the germline V gene, CDR1 is SGHRS and CDR2 is YFSETQ. With 3 bases removed from V and 1 base from J, the gap between germline ends came to 8 bases. The CDR3 consists of 14 residues. The CDR3, as DNA: TGCGCCAGCAGCTCCGGGACTGCCAAAAACATTCAGTACTTC. Amino acid sequence: CASSSGTAKNIQYF.

CDR3 residues: CSAATGIRNTIYF. CDR3 sequence (DNA): TGCAGTGCGGCGACAGGGATTCGAAACACCATATATTTT. This chain links TRBV20-1 with TRBJ1-3; 7 bases agree with TRBD1. The CDR3 is 13 amino acids. The V segment lost 6 bases and the J segment 5 bases; nucleotides outside the gene matches: 7. Germline V CDR1 and CDR2: DFQATT, SNEGSKA (reference sequence).

This clonotype appeared a few times. The chain couples TRBV5-1 to TRBJ1-2; 7 bases line up with TRBD1. Germline assignment: CDR1 SGHRS and CDR2 YFSETQ. This CDR3 is built from 16 residues. The trim removed 7 bases at V and 8 bases at J, leaving 20 bases unmatched. The CDR3 region is CASGDKTGSRLGGYTF. CDR3 nucleotide sequence: TGCGCCAGCGGTGACAAGACAGGGTCTCGGCTTGGCGGCTACACCTTC.

The chain links TRBV12-3 or TRBV12-4 to TRBJ2-1, with no clear D. V dropped 1 base and J dropped 8 bases, with 6 bases sitting between them. There are 12 residues in the CDR3. CDR3 sequence (DNA): TGTGCCAGCAGTTTAGTCTTTTATGAGCAGTTCTTC. This codes for CASSLVFYEQFF.

This clonotype was picked up a small number of times. The rearrangement uses TRBV20-1 and TRBJ1-5, with D perhaps matching TRBD1 (5 bases). The CDR3 spans 15 residues. Trimming shortened V by 4 bases and J by 3 bases, and 16 bases separated the two germline ends. Per the germline V gene, CDR1 is DFQATT and CDR2 is SNEGSKA (reference sequence). The CDR3 loop is CSAIRDRFPNQPQHF. For the CDR3, the DNA is TGCAGTGCTATCCGGGACCGGTTCCCCAATCAGCCCCAGCATTTT.

This clonotype occurred a few times. The chain couples TRBV7-9 to TRBJ1-6; unclear D gene. Deletions cut 6 bases from V and 7 bases from J, with 7 bases between. Per germline, CDR1 SEHNR and CDR2 FQNEAQ (reference sequence). The CDR3 totals 12 residues. CDR3 nucleotide sequence: TGTGCCAGCAGAGAAGAAAATTCACCCCTCCACTTT. Protein sequence: CASREENSPLHF.

This clonotype was seen a handful of times. This chain uses TRBV12-3 or TRBV12-4 with TRBJ2-3, with TRBD2 matching over 13 bases. The junction had 6 bases not matched to a gene; V was cut back by 1 base and J by 2 bases. The CDR3 covers 18 residues. CDR3 nucleotide sequence: TGTGCCAGCAGTTTAGGTGTTGGACTAGCGGGGGACACAGATACGCAGTATTTT. This encodes CASSLGVGLAGDTDTQYF.

The rearrangement joins TRBV12-3 or TRBV12-4 to TRBJ2-6; D unclear. This CDR3 has 15 residues. Trimming shortened V by 3 bases and J by 2 bases, and 8 bases separated the two germline ends. The CDR3, as DNA: TGTGCCAGCAGTTTTCTGGGGACTGGGGCCAACGTCCTGACTTTC. Its protein is CASSFLGTGANVLTF.